A selection of T cell receptor beta chains follows, all from one sample in a study of blood T cell repertoires in COVID-19. Using immunoSEQ multiplex PCR, the repertoire was profiled, and TCRdb retains in-frame clones only, with some absent. The sample yields about 140,000 clones, more than 75% seen once. Sequencing input: peripheral blood. Receptors originate from a human donor in a cohort sampled during active COVID-19. Each CDR3 is given with its conserved first and last residue.

CDR3aa,v_gene
CASSPRRTSAYEQYF,TRBV14
CASSKSVRAYNEQFF,TRBV21-1
CASSLGSYTEAFF,TRBV27
CASSSYQREGDETQYF,TRBV6-5
CASSDSAGTDTQYF,TRBV6-4
CASSRTGGRYETQYF,TRBV27
CASSYPRTGSNTEAFF,TRBV10-2
CASSGPGLKVGQETQYF,TRBV27
CATITPGTGVRSYNSPLHF,TRBV15
CASSQGGTSGRNEQFF,TRBV3-1/TRBV3-2
CASSLPSGDTQYF,TRBV3-1/TRBV3-2
CAGNQRGEYSGANVLTF,TRBV11-3
CASAWGRGGTDTQYF,TRBV6-5
CASSYSGGNQETQYF,TRBV6-2/TRBV6-3
CASSLGLAAYYEQYF,TRBV5-1
CASSSSYNSPLHF,TRBV7-2
CASSVATGSGNTIYF,TRBV9
CATLPQHF,TRBV7-3
CASSPDRGRLGYGYTF,TRBV5-1
CASNLPGQGANYGYTF,TRBV28
CASSLVASYQETQYF,TRBV5-1
CASSWGRGDGYTF,TRBV28
CASSTGQGAGNYGYTF,TRBV5-5
CASSGTGSPFYGYTF,TRBV6-5
CASSVGTWGQETQYF,TRBV9
CASSFAPSGITGTQYF,TRBV28
CASSQFGGGRGEKLFF,TRBV4-1
CASSPGGNEQFF,TRBV4-2
CVTTGTSGRSGNYEQYF,TRBV10-1
CASRSEEKLFF,TRBV5-1
CAGGEPNTDTQYF,TRBV10-3
CASSQGSGGSNTGELFF,TRBV3-1/TRBV3-2
CASSLRTGGEKLFF,TRBV11-2
CASSPTPPGPGTQYF,TRBV18
CASSQAPGVDYEQFF,TRBV7-2
CASSPRAGGAETQYF,TRBV5-4
CASAGQGVYEQYF,TRBV7-2
CASSLYQTASGGTYEQYF,TRBV27
CAWSGNRGWVYGYTF,TRBV30
CASSPGPNTGELFF,TRBV28
CASSVLGQPQHF,TRBV25-1
CASSGTSLVESYEQYF,TRBV21-1
CAITRDTNYGYTF,TRBV10-3
CASRSTRGESYEQYF,TRBV11-2
CASSPPRTLATSTYTQYF,TRBV18
CASIAHGAKNIQYF,TRBV19
CASSLLSGGPNEQFF,TRBV5-8